This T cell receptor beta chain was sequenced for a study of PD-1 blockade in classical Hodgkin lymphoma (dated by TCRdb to the early 2020s). Regarding the complete study: Nivolumab dosing was 3 mg/kg intravenously every 2 weeks, continuing until either disease progression or unacceptable toxicity. To define a peripheral blood immune signature of response to PD-1 blockade in classical Hodgkin lymphoma, the study combined TCR beta sequencing with CyTOF.

Including cysteine and phenylalanine, the CDR3 has 11 amino acids. Just the 33-base CDR3 DNA is kept, in frame starting at base 1. From a lookup of the germline V gene (reference sequence), CDR1 and CDR2 are DFQATT and SNEGSKA. The V end loses 8 bases and the J end loses 3 bases, and a stretch of 10 bases separates them. In the paper's terms, the time point label means: cycle 4 day 1 (C4D1), after more than five weeks of nivolumab. Every trial patient had relapsed following autologous stem cell transplantation, and prior brentuximab vedotin exposure was what differed among cohorts A, B and C. A total of around 59 patients with relapsed/refractory classical Hodgkin lymphoma made up the trial cohort, and each patient's best overall response was complete response, partial response or progressive disease. Single-agent nivolumab was administered to trial patients in the multi-cohort phase II CheckMate 205 trial. An independent review committee assessed best overall response by applying the 2007 International Working Group response criteria. Trial PBMCs were obtained immediately prior to nivolumab initiation (C1D1) and on therapy at cycle 2 day 1 and cycle 4 day 1. After peripheral blood was drawn into 8 mL Vacutainer Cell Preparation Tubes, PBMCs were isolated by centrifugation and then cryopreserved.

What the research found in general, with its limitations: Diversity was lower in patients who began nivolumab less than 1 year after ASCT, so these patients were left out of later analyses to avoid confounding by immune reconstitution. By C4D1, a significant rise was seen in CD4+ TCR diversity but not in CD8+ TCR diversity (p=0.0027 vs p=0.16), and the rise was most apparent among complete responders (p=0.02). Only a single clinical trial cohort was studied, and what caused the repertoire differences, possibly disease activity or prior therapy, remained undefined. Newly diagnosed patients were reported to have lower baseline TCR diversity than healthy donors, and relapsed/refractory patients were reported to have lower baseline TCR diversity still. Trial patients with a complete response had baseline diversity similar to that of newly diagnosed patients, while partial responders and progressors had significantly lower diversity.

Of note for this clone: What this receptor recognizes is not known. No base quality information exists; no much larger clone differs at one position.

Genomic DNA was isolated using the Qiagen DNeasy kit from unsorted PBMCs as well as from negatively selected CD4+ and CD8+ fractions. Amplification of TCR beta CDR3 regions was done by immunoSEQ multiplex PCR with primers that anneal to V and J segments. Amplification bias was minimized using a synthetic immune receptor repertoire, and residual bias was removed computationally after sequencing. In the source study's methods: Repertoire diversity was quantified as the Shannon entropy index using custom Python scripts. Unsorted, CD4+ and CD8+ repertoires were analyzed separately, except for combined analyses in which CD4+ and CD8+ sequences were merged in silico. A clone was considered expanded if an increase in frequency of at least 2-fold after treatment relative to C1D1 was found, and a pseudocount of 0.5 was applied to clones undetected at baseline. Singleton clones were defined as clones with 0 or 1 copy at C1D1, and non-singleton clones were defined as clones with 2 or more copies. Clones expanded in unsorted samples were annotated as CD4+, CD8+ or unknown by matching protein sequences in sorted samples from the same patient. Wilcoxon tests on paired samples were used to test changes in diversity from C1D1 to C4D1. TCRdb obtained this table from immuneACCESS and retained in-frame rearrangements with V and J assigned. These tables miss some clones; where compared with another copy, unresolved V genes account for less than half of the shortfall, and the remainder is unexplained. D and trimming come from the DNA, and the V and J calls and clone size come from that table. The sample table shows tens of thousands of clones, and roughly 87% are seen once. The ten largest clonotypes hold about a fifth of the sample.

This specimen was peripheral blood mononuclear cells (PBMCs), taken before the fourth cycle of nivolumab. The chain is assembled from TRBV20-1 and TRBJ2-5; no confident D gene assignment can be made. This receptor was obtained from a human donor with classical Hodgkin lymphoma. The DNA sequence is TGCAGTAACCAACTCGAAGAGACCCAGTACTTC. It specifies CSNQLEETQYF.